This record concerns one T cell receptor beta chain sequence. Germline CDR1 reads SEHNR; CDR2 reads FQNEAQ (reference sequence). The CDR3 covers 14 residues. V was clipped by 6 bases and J by 1 base, with 9 bases between them. Using immunoSEQ multiplex PCR, the repertoire was profiled, and TCRdb retains in-frame clones only, with some absent. The sample contains about 490,000 clones, 79% of which appear only once. These data belong to a study of shared clonotypes between healthy human individuals. V and J are TRBV7-9 and TRBJ2-2; D not resolved. The clonotype was recovered from a woman in her thirties or forties in good health. Some clones in this sample may be carry-over from other donors' samples. Sequencing was done on a sample of PBMCs. The CDR3 DNA reads TGTGCCAGCAGGTTCGGGTTGAACACCGGGGAGCTGTTTTTT. The encoded protein is CASRFGLNTGELFF.